A single TCR beta chain is shown here with its context. The sample belongs to a study of T cells after posttransplantation cyclophosphamide. TCRdb's copy holds only in-frame clones and misses some; the assay was immunoSEQ multiplex PCR. The data show under 3,000 clones, almost 75% seen once. Trimming at V came to 5 bases and at J to 0 bases, leaving 5 bases not matched to a gene. The CDR3 has 16 amino acids. Germline values: CDR1 KGHSH, CDR2 LQKENI. The rearrangement links TRBV18 to TRBJ2-3, with 10 bases aligning to TRBD2. Sequencing was performed on PBMCs. The sequence derives from a man younger than 45 with a blood cancer, CMV-positive, and with a related stem cell donor. Here the CDR3 DNA reads TGTGCCAGCTCAAGTACTAGCGGGGTTAGCACAGATACGCAGTATTTT. This translates into CASSSTSGVSTDTQYF.